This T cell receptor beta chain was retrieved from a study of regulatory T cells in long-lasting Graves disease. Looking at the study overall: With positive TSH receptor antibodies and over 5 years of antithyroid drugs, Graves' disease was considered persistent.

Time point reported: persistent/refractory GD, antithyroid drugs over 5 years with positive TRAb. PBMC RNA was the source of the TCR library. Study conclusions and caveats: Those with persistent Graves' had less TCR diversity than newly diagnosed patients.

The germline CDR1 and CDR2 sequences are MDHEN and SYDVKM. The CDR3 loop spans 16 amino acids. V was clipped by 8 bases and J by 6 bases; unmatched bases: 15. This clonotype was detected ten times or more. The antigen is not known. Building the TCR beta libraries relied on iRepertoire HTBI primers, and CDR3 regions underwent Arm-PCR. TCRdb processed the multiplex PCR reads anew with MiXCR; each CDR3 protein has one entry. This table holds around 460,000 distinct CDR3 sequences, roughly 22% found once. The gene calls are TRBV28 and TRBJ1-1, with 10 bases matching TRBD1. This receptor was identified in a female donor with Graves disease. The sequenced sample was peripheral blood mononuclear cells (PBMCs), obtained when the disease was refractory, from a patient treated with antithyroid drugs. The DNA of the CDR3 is TGTGCCAGCGGGTTTATGGGACAGGGGCTGTTGGCTGAAGCTTTCTTT. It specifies CASGFMGQGLLAEAFF. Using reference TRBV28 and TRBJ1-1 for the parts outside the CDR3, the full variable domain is DVKVTQSSRYLVKRTGEKVFLECVQDMDHENMFWYRQDPGLGLRLIYFSYDVKMKEKGDIPEGYSVSREKKERFSLILESASTNQTSMYLCASGFMGQGLLAEAFFGQGTRLTVV.